These T cell receptor beta chains were read from a single sample in a study. One entry per CDR3 protein, called by TCRdb with MiXCR from the RT-PCR reads. The sample lists about 610 distinct CDR3 sequences; around 35% were seen once. The sequenced material came from memory CD4+ T cells from salivary gland. Every receptor here comes from a female donor with primary Sjogren's syndrome. Each CDR3 is given with its conserved first and last residue. A D gene is named only where the DNA matches it firmly. Size is stated for part of the rows, as once, few or many counts, or as a class when the clone is expanded.

TRBJ1-5,NA,TRBV20-1,large,12,TGCAGTGCTAGCGGGTCCAATCAGCCCCAGCATTTT,CSASGSNQPQHF
TRBJ1-5,NA,TRBV6-2/TRBV6-3,NA,17,TGTGCCAGCAGTTACATCGCGGGGGGCTCGGGCAATCAGCCCCAGCATTTT,CASSYIAGGSGNQPQHF
TRBJ1-2,NA,TRBV6-5,medium-sized,14,TGTGCCAGCAGAGGATGGGGGGAAGACTATGGCTACACCTTC,CASRGWGEDYGYTF
TRBJ2-3,NA,TRBV20-1,NA,13,TGCAGTGCTCCAGAGACCGGGGTAGATACGCAGTATTTT,CSAPETGVDTQYF
TRBJ1-5,NA,TRBV10-1,large,13,TGCGCCAGCAGTGCCAGGGTGGGTCAGCCCCAGCATTTT,CASSARVGQPQHF
TRBJ1-2,NA,TRBV6-5,large,13,TGTGCCAGCAGCCTCAGGGTGGACTATGGCTACACCTTC,CASSLRVDYGYTF
TRBJ2-5,NA,TRBV25-1,medium-sized,15,TGTGCCAGCAGCCCTGGGAGGAGGATTGGGGAGACCCAGTACTTC,CASSPGRRIGETQYF
TRBJ2-2,NA,TRBV7-2,NA,14,TGTGCCAGCAGCCCCGTCCGGACCGTGGGGGAGCTGTTTTTT,CASSPVRTVGELFF
TRBJ2-3,NA,TRBV20-1,large,13,TGCAGTGCTAGAGCTTTTAGCACAGATACGCAGTATTTT,CSARAFSTDTQYF
TRBJ1-1,TRBD1,TRBV11-2,large,12,TGTGCCAGCAGTCCCATCGACAGGGTCCCTTTCTTT,CASSPIDRVPFF
TRBJ2-1,NA,TRBV20-1,NA,13,TGCAGTCTAACAGGGTTTTTGGGAGATACGCAGTTCTTC,CSLTGFLGDTQFF
TRBJ2-1,TRBD2,TRBV20-1,once,15,TGCAGTGCTGGAACCGGGTCTAGCGGATACAATGAGCAGTTCTTC,CSAGTGSSGYNEQFF
TRBJ2-1,NA,TRBV15,NA,16,TGTGCCACCAGCAGGAAGGGACTGTCTCCCGCGAATGAGCAGTTCTTC,CATSRKGLSPANEQFF
TRBJ2-7,TRBD1,TRBV5-5,large,15,TGTGCCAGCAGCTTGGAGACAGGGGAGGCCTACGAGCAGTACTTC,CASSLETGEAYEQYF
TRBJ2-5,NA,TRBV24-1,few,13,TGTGCCACCAGCAGGGGACACAGGGAGACCCAGTACTTC,CATSRGHRETQYF
TRBJ2-3,TRBD1,TRBV5-1,medium-sized,14,TGCGCCAGCAGCTTGGCTAAGGGGGCTGATACGCAGTATTTT,CASSLAKGADTQYF
TRBJ2-3,TRBD1,TRBV12-3/TRBV12-4,hyperexpanded,15,TGTGCCAGCAGTGACGGACAGGTGCCCACAGATACGCAGTATTTT,CASSDGQVPTDTQYF
TRBJ2-1,TRBD2,TRBV4-2,large,18,TGTGCCAGCAGCCAATGGGGCGTCGGGACTAGCTCCTACAATGAGCAGTTCTTC,CASSQWGVGTSSYNEQFF
TRBJ2-1,TRBD2,TRBV6-2/TRBV6-3,once,14,TGTGCCAGCAGGCCTAGCGGGAGGGTCAATGAGCAGTTCTTC,CASRPSGRVNEQFF
TRBJ2-5,TRBD2,TRBV5-1,large,17,TGCGCCAGCAGCCGATCGCATATGACTAGCGGGCAAGAGACCCAGTACTTC,CASSRSHMTSGQETQYF
TRBJ2-7,NA,TRBV5-1,large,17,TGCGCCAGCAGCCGGGGGGCGGACAGCGCAAACCTCTACGAGCAGTACTTC,CASSRGADSANLYEQYF
TRBJ2-2,NA,TRBV5-1,large,15,TGCGCCAGCAGCTTAGTAGTCGGTAACACCGGGGAGCTGTTTTTT,CASSLVVGNTGELFF
TRBJ2-1,NA,TRBV12-3/TRBV12-4,hyperexpanded,13,TGTGCCAGCAGTTTGCCAGGAACCGTCGAGCAGTTCTTC,CASSLPGTVEQFF
TRBJ2-6,TRBD1,TRBV5-1,large,17,TGCGCCAGCAGTTATGCGGGACAGGACTCTGGGGCCAACGTCCTGACTTTC,CASSYAGQDSGANVLTF
TRBJ2-5,TRBD1,TRBV5-1,large,14,TGCGCCAGCAGCCCCGCAGGGGGCCAAGAGACCCAGTACTTC,CASSPAGGQETQYF
TRBJ1-1,NA,TRBV3-1,NA,15,TGTGTCAGCAGCCAAACTAGGGGCCTGAACACTGAAGCTTTCTTT,CVSSQTRGLNTEAFF
TRBJ2-7,TRBD2,TRBV20-1,NA,14,TGCAGTGCTCTCGTGCGGGAGGGCCGCAACGAGCAGTACTTC,CSALVREGRNEQYF